Listed here are 25 T cell receptor beta chains from one sample, sequenced in a study of CD8+ T cells in alopecia areata (dated by TCRdb to 2016 to 2018). This specimen's time point label, interpreted: around 29 days on oral tofacitinib. The treatment or condition label here, explained by the study, means: oral pan-JAK inhibitor, 5-10 mg twice daily. Library method: the immunoSEQ multiplex PCR assay. For TCR sequencing, RNA was extracted from every sample and reverse transcribed into cDNA to serve as template. This immuneACCESS table, as held by TCRdb, lists in-frame sequences with V and J called but not all clones. Of the missing ones, under half trace to an unresolved V gene in checked studies; the others have no known cause. A total of fewer than 150,000 clones appear in this sample, about 54% of them only once. The ten largest account for around 30% of the sample. The sample was CD8+ T cells sorted from blood, taken at week 4, from a patient treated with tofacitinib. The receptor source for this set is a human donor with alopecia areata.

This chain uses TRBV28 with TRBJ1-2, with D uncertain. The germline V gene encodes CDR1 MDHEN and CDR2 SYDVKM. This CDR3 region has 11 residues. The V gene lost 3 bases and the J gene lost 8 bases, with 7 bases spanning the gap. CDR3 coding DNA: TGTGCCAGCAGTTTCGGAGCGGGCTACACCTTC. Protein product: CASSFGAGYTF.

This chain links TRBV9 with TRBJ1-2; D might be TRBD1 (6 bases). The CDR3 is 15 residues long. The V gene lost 0 bases and the J gene lost 3 bases, with 12 bases spanning the gap. Germline loops: CDR1 SGDLS, CDR2 YYNGEE. CDR3 in amino acids: CASSVGREGDYGYTF. DNA of the CDR3: TGTGCCAGCAGCGTAGGAAGGGAGGGGGACTATGGCTACACCTTC.

The chain links TRBV6-5 to TRBJ1-5; D unresolved. The CDR3 runs to 15 residues. Germline loops: CDR1 MNHEY, CDR2 SVGAGI. The V and J ends lost 8 bases and 1 base respectively, with 15 bases between them. This CDR3 reads CASGKPTGSNQPQHF. The CDR3 DNA reads as TGTGCCAGCGGAAAACCGACGGGGAGCAATCAGCCCCAGCATTTT.

This sequence joins TRBV30 and TRBJ1-5, with 7 positions matching TRBD1. The CDR3 is made up of 17 amino acids. Looked up from germline, CDR1 is GTSNPN and CDR2 is SVGIG (reference sequence). The J segment lost 6 bases and the V segment lost 2 bases, leaving 16 bases of the junction unmatched. CDR3 DNA sequence: TGTGCCTGGAGTAGTAGGGGGCGGGTCAATAGAGGTCAGCCCCAGCATTTT. This gives the protein CAWSSRGRVNRGQPQHF.

This chain connects TRBV15 to TRBJ2-1; 8 bases agree with TRBD1. The length of the CDR3 is 15 residues. CDR1 and CDR2 (germline): LNHNV, YYDKDF (reference sequence). V lost 5 bases, J lost 6 bases, and 9 bases stayed unmatched. The CDR3 sequence is CATSSSRTGTNEQFF. Here the CDR3 DNA reads TGTGCCACCAGCTCCTCTAGGACAGGGACCAATGAGCAGTTCTTC.

This clone was seen just once. This chain uses TRBV30 with TRBJ1-2, with 7 positions matching TRBD1. Germline CDR1 is GTSNPN and CDR2 is SVGIG (reference sequence). CDR3 length: 12 residues. J was trimmed by 4 bases and V by 8 bases; bases with no gene match: 7. The CDR3 sequence is CAATGAFYGYTF. The CDR3 coding sequence is TGTGCCGCAACAGGGGCCTTCTATGGCTACACCTTC.

The chain combines TRBV6-6 with TRBJ2-2; TRBD2 is a possible D gene (6 bases). Germline loops: CDR1 MNHNY, CDR2 SVGAGI (reference sequence). V was shortened by 2 bases and J by 3 bases, with 13 bases between the two germline ends. This CDR3 has 16 amino acids. The chain's CDR3 is CASSYPRGADTGELFF. The CDR3 DNA reads TGTGCCAGCAGTTACCCGCGCGGGGCTGACACCGGGGAGCTGTTTTTT.

The chain joins TRBV27 to TRBJ2-7; D remains ambiguous. The CDR3 spans 13 residues. V gave up 3 bases and J gave up 5 bases, with 11 bases separating them. Germline V CDR1 and CDR2: MNHEY, SMNVEV (reference sequence). Here the CDR3 DNA reads TGTGCCAGCAGTTTGCCGCACCTGAACGAGCAGTACTTC. Residues: CASSLPHLNEQYF.

V usage is TRBV29-1 and J usage is TRBJ2-7; 7 bases fit TRBD2. CDR1 is SQVTM and CDR2 is ANQGSEA in the germline V gene. V was clipped by 0 bases and J by 0 bases; unmatched bases: 5. CDR3 length equals 15 residues. The CDR3 protein is CSVEDASGSSYEQYF. In DNA form, the CDR3 reads TGCAGCGTTGAAGATGCTAGCGGTAGCTCCTACGAGCAGTACTTC.

This clone was seen only a few times. This rearrangement joins TRBV4-1 to TRBJ2-3; TRBD2 matches at 9 bases. The CDR3 spans 15 residues. In germline, CDR1 is MGHRA, CDR2 YSYEKL. Trimming cost V 0 bases and J 4 bases; bases outside gene matches: 2. The CDR3 DNA reads as TGCGCCAGCAGCCAAGAACGACTAGCGGCAGATACGCAGTATTTT. Its protein product is CASSQERLAADTQYF.

The chain carries TRBV29-1 and TRBJ2-1, with D unresolved. The CDR3 consists of 14 residues. Germline CDR1 and CDR2: SQVTM and ANQGSEA. V was clipped by 6 bases and J by 2 bases, with 14 bases between them. CDR3 in amino acids: CSVETPDPYNEQFF. DNA of the CDR3: TGCAGCGTGGAAACCCCAGACCCCTACAATGAGCAGTTCTTC.

This clone was counted a single time. This rearrangement joins TRBV30 to TRBJ1-5; tentative D call: TRBD1 (5 bases). The CDR3 runs 14 residues. CDR1 and CDR2 from the germline V gene are GTSNPN and SVGIG (reference sequence). The V and J ends lost 0 bases and 7 bases respectively, with 13 bases between them. The CDR3 region has the DNA TGTGCCTGGAGTGTGGACGTCGGGGACCAGCCCCAGCATTTT. Amino acids: CAWSVDVGDQPQHF.

This chain joins TRBV2 and TRBJ2-1; 12 nucleotides line up with TRBD2. The CDR3 runs 15 residues. V shed 6 bases, J shed 6 bases, and the junction held 6 bases outside the gene matches. Per the germline V gene, CDR1 is SNHLY and CDR2 is FYNNEI. Here the CDR3 reads CASRRLAGDSNEQFF. In DNA, the CDR3 is TGTGCCAGCAGGAGACTAGCGGGGGACTCCAATGAGCAGTTCTTC.

This clone was counted between two and nine times. The V gene is TRBV29-1, the J gene TRBJ2-3; D gene uncertain. The germline V gene has CDR1 SQVTM and CDR2 ANQGSEA. The CDR3 length is 12 residues. The V and J ends lost 6 bases and 0 bases respectively, with 7 bases between them. The CDR3 region is CSVTMSTDTQYF. The CDR3 DNA is TGCAGCGTAACAATGAGCACAGATACGCAGTATTTT.

This chain uses TRBV29-1 with TRBJ2-7; 9 nucleotides line up with TRBD1. The germline V gene encodes CDR1 SQVTM and CDR2 ANQGSEA. The CDR3 sequence is 13 residues long. V shed 3 bases and J 4 bases; nucleotides not matched to a gene: 4. The CDR3 sequence is CSVDPGQGYEQYF. CDR3 DNA sequence: TGCAGCGTTGACCCCGGACAGGGGTACGAGCAGTACTTC.

Only a few counts were recorded for this clone. The chain recombines TRBV2 with TRBJ1-1; D may be TRBD1 (5 bases). Germline V gives CDR1 SNHLY, CDR2 FYNNEI. Deletions cut 6 bases from V and 3 bases from J, with 17 bases between. This CDR3 has 15 residues. The DNA for the CDR3 is TGTGCCAGCAGCGCGAAGGATCAGGGACACACTGAAGCTTTCTTT. Its protein product is CASSAKDQGHTEAFF.

This chain uses TRBV29-1 with TRBJ2-1; 9 nucleotides match TRBD1. CDR1 is SQVTM and CDR2 is ANQGSEA in the germline V gene. The CDR3 extends over 18 amino acids. Trimming cost V 6 bases and J 0 bases; bases outside gene matches: 15. Here the CDR3 reads CSVRPGTGIDSSYNEQFF. DNA of the CDR3: TGCAGCGTACGTCCCGGGACAGGGATCGACAGCTCCTACAATGAGCAGTTCTTC.

This chain links TRBV29-1 with TRBJ2-3; TRBD2 matches at 9 bases. The V and J ends lost 4 bases and 5 bases, in that order; junction bases with no gene match: 4. The germline CDR1 and CDR2 sequences are SQVTM and ANQGSEA. CDR3 length: 13 residues. The CDR3 DNA is TGCAGCGTTGTCGGCGGGGGGGGAGATACGCAGTATTTT. Its translation is CSVVGGGGDTQYF.

This chain joins TRBV29-1 and TRBJ2-1, with D perhaps TRBD1 (5 bases). The CDR3 has 13 amino acids. With 4 bases removed from V and 4 bases from J, the gap between germline ends came to 11 bases. Germline V gene sequence: CDR1 SQVTM, CDR2 ANQGSEA. The CDR3 here is CSVVDRNYNEQFF. The CDR3 DNA follows: TGCAGCGTTGTTGACAGAAATTACAATGAGCAGTTCTTC.

The rearrangement links TRBV15 to TRBJ2-7; no clear D. The V gene's germline CDR1 is LNHNV and CDR2 YYDKDF (reference sequence). This CDR3 has 13 amino acids. V shed 4 bases and J shed 0 bases, with 7 bases lying between them. CDR3 nucleotides: TGTGCCACCAGCAATGGGGTCTCCTACGAGCAGTACTTC. It is translated as CATSNGVSYEQYF. Supplemented by reference TRBV15 and TRBJ2-7, the full variable domain reads DAMVIQNPRYQVTQFGKPVTLSCSQTLNHNVMYWYQQKSSQAPKLLFHYYDKDFNNEADTPDNFQSRRPNTSFCFLDIRSPGLGDTAMYLCATSNGVSYEQYFGPGTRLTVT.

The J gene is TRBJ1-5, the V gene TRBV5-6, with a weak D call TRBD1 (5 bases). The CDR3 is 13 amino acids. V lost 3 bases and J 7 bases, leaving 11 bases between the germline ends. Per the germline V gene, CDR1 is SGHDT and CDR2 is YYEEEE. In nucleotides, the CDR3 is TGTGCCAGCAGCTCGGGGACCTGGCAGCCCCAGCATTTT. Its protein product is CASSSGTWQPQHF.

The chain uses TRBV2 and TRBJ2-5; tentatively, D is TRBD1 or TRBD2 (5 bases each). This CDR3 has 14 amino acids. Trimming cost V 4 bases and J 5 bases, with 14 bases left between them. The germline V gene encodes CDR1 SNHLY and CDR2 FYNNEI. CDR3 coding DNA: TGTGCCAGCAGTGTCCGGGACCCATCGGAGACCCAGTACTTC. It encodes CASSVRDPSETQYF.

Only a few counts were recorded for this clone. V usage is TRBV4-1 and J usage is TRBJ2-2; 8 nucleotides agree with TRBD2. Germline CDR1 reads MGHRA; CDR2 reads YSYEKL. The junction had 9 bases not matched to a gene; V was cut back by 5 bases and J by 4 bases. The CDR3 length is 16 residues. CDR3 residues: CASSEAGTSPTGELFF. Written as DNA, the CDR3 is TGCGCCAGCAGCGAAGCCGGGACTAGTCCCACCGGGGAGCTGTTTTTT.

Points on this clone: Other DNA sequences within the sample encode an identical CDR3. This chain uses TRBV29-1 with TRBJ2-2, with TRBD1 matching over 8 bases. After removal of 7 bases from V and 5 bases from J, the junction contained 6 bases not matched to a gene. The CDR3 is 13 residues long. The germline V gene has CDR1 SQVTM and CDR2 ANQGSEA. In DNA form, the CDR3 reads TGCAGCGCTGACAGGGGTGATACCGGGGAGCTGTTTTTT. It specifies CSADRGDTGELFF.

This clone has just a few counts. For the CDR3, the DNA is TGTGCCAGCAGCTTAGGGGTACAGGGTCTGTTCAGCAATCAGCCCCAGCATTTT. Its protein product is CASSLGVQGLFSNQPQHF. The chain has TRBV11-2 and TRBJ1-5; maybe TRBD1 (6 bases). Germline CDR1 reads SGHAT; CDR2 reads FQNNGV. CDR3 size: 18 residues. V was clipped by 1 base and J by 1 base, with 17 bases between them. The full variable domain, with the rest looked up from reference TRBV11-2 and TRBJ1-5, is EAGVAQSPRYKIIEKRQSVAFWCNPISGHATLYWYQQILGQGPKLLIQFQNNGVVDDSQLPKDRFSAERLKGVDSTLKIQPAKLEDSAVYLCASSLGVQGLFSNQPQHFGDGTRLSIL.